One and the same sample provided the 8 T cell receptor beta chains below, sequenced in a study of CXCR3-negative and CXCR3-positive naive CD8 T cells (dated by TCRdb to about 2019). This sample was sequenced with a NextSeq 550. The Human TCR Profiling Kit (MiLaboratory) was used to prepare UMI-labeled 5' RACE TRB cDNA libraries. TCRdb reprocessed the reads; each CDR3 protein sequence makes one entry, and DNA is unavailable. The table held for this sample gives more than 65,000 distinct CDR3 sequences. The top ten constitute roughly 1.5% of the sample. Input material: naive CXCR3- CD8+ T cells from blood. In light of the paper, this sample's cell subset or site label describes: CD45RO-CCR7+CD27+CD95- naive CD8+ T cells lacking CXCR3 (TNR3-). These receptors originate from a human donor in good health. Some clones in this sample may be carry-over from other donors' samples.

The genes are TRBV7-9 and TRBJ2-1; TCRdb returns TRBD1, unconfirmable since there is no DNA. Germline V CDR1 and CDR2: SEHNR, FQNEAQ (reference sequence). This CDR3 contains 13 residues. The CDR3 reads CASSDTGDNEQFF. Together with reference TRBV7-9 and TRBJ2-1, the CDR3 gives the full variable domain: DTGVSQNPRHKITKRGQNVTFRCDPISEHNRLYWYRQTLGQGPEFLTYFQNEAQLEKSRLLSDRFSAERPKGSFSTLEIQRTEQGDSAMYLCASSDTGDNEQFFGPGTRLTVL.

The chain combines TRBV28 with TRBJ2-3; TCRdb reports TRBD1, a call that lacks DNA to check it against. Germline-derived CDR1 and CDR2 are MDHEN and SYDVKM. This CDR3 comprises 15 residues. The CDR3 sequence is CASSLRGRGGDTQYF.

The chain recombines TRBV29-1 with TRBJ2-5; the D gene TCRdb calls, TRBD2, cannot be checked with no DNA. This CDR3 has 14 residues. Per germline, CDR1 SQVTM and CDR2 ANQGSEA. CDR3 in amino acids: CSVEDLLPAGTQYF.

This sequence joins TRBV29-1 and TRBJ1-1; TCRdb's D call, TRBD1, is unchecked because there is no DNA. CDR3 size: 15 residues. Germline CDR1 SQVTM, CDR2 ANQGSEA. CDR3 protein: CSVEGTGKVYDEAFF. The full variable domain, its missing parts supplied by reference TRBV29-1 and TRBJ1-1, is SAVISQKPSRDICQRGTSLTIQCQVDSQVTMMFWYRQQPGQSLTLIATANQGSEATYESGFVIDKFPISRPNLTFSTLTVSNMSPEDSSIYLCSVEGTGKVYDEAFFGQGTRLTVV.

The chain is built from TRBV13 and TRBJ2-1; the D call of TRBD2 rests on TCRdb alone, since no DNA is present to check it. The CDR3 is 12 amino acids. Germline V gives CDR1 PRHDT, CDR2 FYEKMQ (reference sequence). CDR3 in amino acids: CASSAGLREQFF. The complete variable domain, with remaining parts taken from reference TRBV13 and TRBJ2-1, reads AAGVIQSPRHLIKEKRETATLKCYPIPRHDTVYWYQQGPGQDPQFLISFYEKMQSDKGSIPDRFSAQQFSDYHSELNMSSLELGDSALYFCASSAGLREQFFGPGTRLTVL.

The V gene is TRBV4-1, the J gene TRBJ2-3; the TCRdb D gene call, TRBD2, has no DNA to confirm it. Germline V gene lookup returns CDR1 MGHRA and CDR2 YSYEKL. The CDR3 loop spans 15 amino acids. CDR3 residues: CASSHPAGVSDTQYF.

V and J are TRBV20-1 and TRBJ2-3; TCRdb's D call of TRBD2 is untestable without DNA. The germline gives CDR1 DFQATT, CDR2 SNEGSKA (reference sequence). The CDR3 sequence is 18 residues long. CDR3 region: CSARDGTSGRASTDTQYF.

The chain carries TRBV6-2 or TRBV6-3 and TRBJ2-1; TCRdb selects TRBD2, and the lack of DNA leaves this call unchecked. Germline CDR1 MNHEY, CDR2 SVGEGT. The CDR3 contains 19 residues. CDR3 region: CASSYSPSSGSGGYNEQFF.